The source of this T cell receptor beta chain is a study of T cell responses to AZD1222 COVID-19 vaccine. Germline V gene sequence: CDR1 MNHEY, CDR2 SMNVEV (reference sequence). After removal of 6 bases from V and 5 bases from J, the junction contained 8 bases not matched to a gene. The CDR3 totals 15 residues. Profiled with immunoSEQ multiplex PCR; TCRdb holds only in-frame clones, not every one. The table has over 75,000 clones, 90% seen once. The source was peripheral blood, collected on day 0 of AZD1222 vaccination. This clonotype was obtained from an adult in good health. The rearrangement uses TRBV27 and TRBJ2-1, with TRBD2 identical over 9 bases. CDR3 nucleotide sequence: TGTGCCAGCAGCATTAGCGGGAGTACACACAATGAGCAGTTCTTC. As protein: CASSISGSTHNEQFF.